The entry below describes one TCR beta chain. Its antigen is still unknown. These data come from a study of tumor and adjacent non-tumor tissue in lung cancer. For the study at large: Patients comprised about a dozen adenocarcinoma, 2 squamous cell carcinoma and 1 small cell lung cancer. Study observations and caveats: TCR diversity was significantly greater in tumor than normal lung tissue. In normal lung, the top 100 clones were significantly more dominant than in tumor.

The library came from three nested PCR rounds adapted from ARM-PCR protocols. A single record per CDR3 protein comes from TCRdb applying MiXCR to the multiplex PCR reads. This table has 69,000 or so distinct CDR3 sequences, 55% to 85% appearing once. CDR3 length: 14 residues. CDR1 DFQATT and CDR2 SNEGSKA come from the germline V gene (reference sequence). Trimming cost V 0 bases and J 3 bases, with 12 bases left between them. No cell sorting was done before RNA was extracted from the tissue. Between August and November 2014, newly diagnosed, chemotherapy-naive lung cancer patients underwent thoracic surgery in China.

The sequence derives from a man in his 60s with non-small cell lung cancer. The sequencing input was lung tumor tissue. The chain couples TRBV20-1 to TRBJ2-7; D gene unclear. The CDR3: CSARDRSYNYEQYF. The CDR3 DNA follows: TGCAGTGCTAGAGATCGCAGTTACAACTACGAGCAGTACTTC.